The clone carrying this TCR beta chain was counted ten times or more. Its specificity is not known. V lost 5 bases, J lost 3 bases, and 13 bases stayed unmatched. CDR3 length: 17 residues. Time point defined: patch test 1, 2 weeks after DPC sensitization. Regarding treatment: therapeutic diphenylcyclopropenone sensitization with weekly scalp DPC. The data derive from a study of human T cells and chemical hapten exposure. Study-wide context: Donors were sensitized with 2% DPC on the upper inner arm. Affected patients, primarily female, had alopecia areata, totalis or universalis.

Study outcomes and limitations: It was expanded TCRs that formed significantly more large CDR3 similarity clusters than controls did. Given that the donors had alopecia, their immune response may differ from that seen in healthy people.

TCRdb passed the RACE reads through MiXCR, listing each CDR3 protein once. Among around 340,000 distinct CDR3 sequences listed, around 7% were seen once. The chain couples TRBV12-3 or TRBV12-4 to TRBJ2-5, with 9 bases identical to TRBD2. This TCR derives from a woman aged 18-29 years with alopecia areata. Some clones in this sample may be carry-over from other donors' samples. Here the sequenced sample was whole blood, taken in connection with sensitization to the hapten diphenylcyclopropenone (DPC). CDR3 in amino acids: CASSPSTDGGGEETQYF. The CDR3 coding sequence is TGTGCCAGCAGTCCCTCGACGGATGGCGGGGGGGAAGAGACCCAGTACTTC.